This entry concerns a single T cell receptor (beta chain). This clone occurred a few times. Its antigen has not been determined. The input lacks base qualities; no much larger clone sits a single base away. The label giving this sample's time point can be read as: baseline before first vaccination. Sample treatment or condition, as interpreted from the label and publication: meningococcal conjugate vaccine given as trial control. Vaccinee samples were obtained from the UK trials COV001 and COV002, which included a single-blind randomized controlled phase 2/3 trial of AZD1222 (ChAdOx1 nCoV-19) in healthy adults. Trial participant PBMC samples were collected at day 0 and day 28 after the second dose for TCRbeta chain sequencing. The sample originates from a study of T cell responses to AZD1222 COVID-19 vaccine (dated by TCRdb to the early 2020s). With regard to the full study: A total of about 230 trial participants underwent TCR sequencing, of whom nearly 210 received two doses of AZD1222 and about 26 received two doses of the MenACWY control vaccine. Trial participants were enrolled by age into 18-55, 56-69 and 70-plus year subgroups, with around 140, 26 and 57 TCR-sequenced participants respectively. What the work shows at the level of the full study, not this receptor alone: Vaccine-associated CD4 TCRs spanned the whole spike protein, with dominant responses in regions 160-218 and 743-854. Spike-specific TCR breadth and depth rose significantly after two AZD1222 doses compared with day 0 and with MenACWY recipients. No day 14 peak-response samples were available, so repertoires were characterized only after the peak T cell response. Epitopes outside the regions mutated in the B.1.351 and B.1.1.7 variants were reportedly recognized by nearly half of the unique spike-specific TCRs. Most participants were white British and females outnumbered males, and the authors suggested that clonal diversity may have been underestimated. The 56-69-year group was small, and its depth increase did not reach significance, likely because of low power. Conclusions about previously exposed vaccinees are limited, since just five to seven AZD1222 recipients were seropositive for SARS-CoV-2 at baseline.

The CDR3 regions of human TCRbeta chains were subjected to immunosequencing. The original methods were these. Repertoire TCRs were checked for matches against a reference library of SARS-CoV-2-specific TCRs that had been generated using the MIRA antigen-specificity platform. Breadth meant the fraction of unique TCRs that were SARS-CoV-2-associated, whereas depth meant the fraction of total T cells that were SARS-CoV-2-associated. Each spike-specific TCR was assigned to its reactive spike region and to a CD4 or CD8 class using the MIRA data. Log10-transformed breadth and depth values were compared by one-way ANOVA with Sidak's multiple comparisons tests. Sourced from immuneACCESS, this table was stored by TCRdb with only in-frame sequences that have V and J called. A share of the clones is absent; for the studies checked, an unresolved V gene accounts for under half, and the remainder has no known explanation. Clonal size and the V and J genes are those of that table, whereas D and trimming came from the DNA. The sample has about 130,000 clones on record, about 90% of them singletons. Around 20% of the sample comes from the top ten.

The clonotype was recovered from an adult in good health. Source: peripheral blood, taken on day 0 of MenACWY control vaccination.

The CDR3 region reads CASSPGQGARRTEAFF. Read as DNA, the sequence is TGTGCCAGCAGTCCCGGACAGGGGGCGCGGAGGACTGAAGCTTTCTTT. The V gene is TRBV28 and the J gene is TRBJ1-1, with 11 central nucleotides matching TRBD1. Via the germline V gene, CDR1 is MDHEN and CDR2 SYDVKM. V trim: 5 bases; J trim: 5 bases; unmatched bases: 10. Reading from cysteine to phenylalanine, the CDR3 counts 16 amino acids. Only the CDR3 DNA stays, 48 bases, in frame from base 1.